This record looks at one T cell receptor (beta chain) sequence and its context. During its preparation, the TCRbeta library received unique molecular identifiers. One entry per CDR3 protein, called by TCRdb with MiXCR from the PCR reads. The table shows approximately 510,000 distinct CDR3 sequences, with about 18% occurring only once. Germline V gene lookup returns CDR1 MGHRA and CDR2 YSYEKL. V lost 4 bases to trimming and J lost 1 base, with 8 bases between them. The length of the CDR3 is 14 residues. The data were taken from a study of T-cell reconstitution after alpha-beta-depleted transplantation in children.

The sample consisted of PBMCs from the stem cell graft donor, taken from the stem cell graft. This sequence was found in a human donor who donated a stem cell graft to a child with acute lymphoblastic leukemia. J is TRBJ1-5 and V is TRBV4-1, with D uncertain. The CDR3, as DNA: TGCGCCAGCAGCCCGACGGACAGCAATCAGCCCCAGCATTTT. Its translation is CASSPTDSNQPQHF.